Shown below are 27 T cell receptor beta chains from a single sample sequenced in a study of OX40 agonist ivuxolimab in advanced cancers. The library was obtained by the immunoSEQ multiplex PCR assay. As stored in TCRdb, this immuneACCESS dataset retains in-frame rearrangements with V and J assigned. A fraction of the clones does not appear; measured against another copy, unresolved V genes explain less than half of the discrepancy, and the remainder lacks a known reason. Recorded for this sample are some 25,000 clones; 65% to 90% of them occurred a single time. The ten largest clones add up to approximately 40% of the sample. Sequences were derived from CD4+ or CD8+ T cells sorted from blood, sampled in a trial of the OX40 agonist ivuxolimab. Every receptor here comes from an adult with an advanced solid tumor such as melanoma, head and neck, liver or kidney cancer.

The rearrangement joins TRBV19 to TRBJ1-1; 9 positions agree with TRBD1. The length of the CDR3 is 14 residues. Germline loops: CDR1 LNHDA, CDR2 SQIVND (reference sequence). Trimming took 3 bases from V and 7 from J; bases not matched to a gene: 6. Here the CDR3 reads CASSMTGGPGEAFF. CDR3 in DNA: TGTGCCAGTAGTATGACAGGGGGGCCAGGTGAAGCTTTCTTT.

The rearrangement links TRBV6-5 to TRBJ1-1; no firm D call. V was cut by 0 bases and J by 4 bases, with 9 bases left in between. The CDR3 is 14 amino acids. Germline V CDR1 and CDR2: MNHEY, SVGAGI. The CDR3 is CASSYSGEGTEAFF. The CDR3 DNA reads as TGTGCCAGCAGTTACTCTGGGGAGGGCACTGAAGCTTTCTTT.

This rearrangement joins TRBV19 to TRBJ1-3, with D perhaps TRBD1 (6 bases). CDR1 and CDR2 from the germline V gene are LNHDA and SQIVND (reference sequence). Deletions cut 6 bases from V and 0 bases from J, with 12 bases between. This CDR3 comprises 15 residues. Here the CDR3 DNA reads TGTGCCAGTAGCAGGGGACACAACTCTGGAAACACCATATATTTT. This gives the protein CASSRGHNSGNTIYF.

The chain carries TRBV28 and TRBJ1-4, with D unclear. The CDR3 runs to 12 residues. Trimming left V 4 bases short and J 4 bases short, with 4 bases between. Germline V gene sequence: CDR1 MDHEN, CDR2 SYDVKM. CDR3 residues: CASSSINEKLFF. DNA for the CDR3: TGTGCCAGCAGTTCTATTAATGAAAAACTGTTTTTT.

This clone was observed once. V and J are TRBV9 and TRBJ2-3; TRBD1 is a possible D gene (6 bases). Germline CDR1 SGDLS, CDR2 YYNGEE. This CDR3 contains 15 residues. V lost 2 bases and J lost 2, with 12 bases in between. In nucleotides, the CDR3 is TGTGCCAGCAGCGTGTGGGGGCTAGACACAGATACGCAGTATTTT. As protein: CASSVWGLDTDTQYF.

The chain is built from TRBV7-9 and TRBJ2-5; D is ambiguous. CDR1 is SEHNR and CDR2 is FQNEAQ in the germline V gene (reference sequence). The ends were cut back, 5 bases at V and 2 bases at J, with 9 bases in the middle. The CDR3 runs 13 residues. CDR3: CASSLDTQETQYF. The CDR3 DNA follows: TGTGCCAGCAGCCTTGACACACAAGAGACCCAGTACTTC.

The chain combines TRBV19 with TRBJ2-7; no clear D. The CDR3 runs to 12 residues. The V gene's germline CDR1 is LNHDA and CDR2 SQIVND (reference sequence). V lost 6 bases and J 2 bases, leaving 8 bases between the germline ends. The CDR3 DNA is TGTGCCAGTAGCTTTGGGACCTACGAGCAGTACTTC. Protein: CASSFGTYEQYF.

V and J are TRBV30 and TRBJ1-1; TRBD1 matches 8 bases. The CDR3 extends over 15 amino acids. With V trimmed by 2 bases and J by 0 bases, 5 bases remained unmatched. CDR1 GTSNPN and CDR2 SVGIG come from the germline V gene (reference sequence). The CDR3 DNA is TGTGCCTGGAGTCGAGGGACAGGCATGAACACTGAAGCTTTCTTT. It is translated as CAWSRGTGMNTEAFF.

The rearrangement uses TRBV5-5 and TRBJ2-3, with TRBD2 identical over 12 bases. The CDR3 runs 16 residues. J gave up 3 bases and V 4 bases, and 6 bases lay outside the gene matches. Germline CDR1 reads SGHKS; CDR2 reads YYEKEE (reference sequence). Here the CDR3 reads CASSPRLAGETDTQYF. The CDR3 DNA reads as TGTGCCAGCAGCCCTCGACTAGCGGGGGAGACAGATACGCAGTATTTT.

This clone showed up just once. This chain joins TRBV7-6 and TRBJ1-1, with a weak D call TRBD1 (6 bases). The CDR3 totals 15 residues. Trimming stripped 2 bases from V and 0 bases from J, with 10 bases between. CDR1 is SGHVS and CDR2 is FNYEAQ in the germline V gene. The CDR3 region has the DNA TGTGCCAGCAGCTTATTGACAGGTATGAACACTGAAGCTTTCTTT. It specifies CASSLLTGMNTEAFF.

This clone has more than one count but fewer than ten. The rearrangement uses TRBV13 and TRBJ1-5, with no clear D. In germline, CDR1 is PRHDT, CDR2 FYEKMQ (reference sequence). The CDR3 length is 12 residues. V was shortened by 6 bases and J by 6 bases, with 9 bases between the two germline ends. The CDR3 DNA is TGTGCCAGCAGTTCATCCGGTCAGCCCCAGCATTTT. Its translation is CASSSSGQPQHF.

V and J are TRBV21-1 and TRBJ2-1; the tabulated D call, TRBD1, remains unverified against the DNA. TRBV21-1 is assigned pseudogene status. The CDR3 totals 16 residues. CDR3 amino acids: CASSKADRVLDNEQFF. DNA of the CDR3: TGTGCCAGTAGCAAAGCTGACAGGGTTCTCGACAATGAGCAGTTCTTC.

The chain carries TRBV4-1 and TRBJ2-5, with D perhaps TRBD1 (6 bases). The germline V and J ends were trimmed by 3 bases and 8 bases, with 13 bases remaining between them. The CDR3 totals 13 residues. Germline-derived CDR1 and CDR2 are MGHRA and YSYEKL. CDR3 nucleotides: TGCGCCAGCAGCCAGGACAGCTCGGAAACCCAGTACTTC. Encoded protein: CASSQDSSETQYF.

The chain links TRBV28 to TRBJ2-1; D might be TRBD1 (5 bases). CDR1 MDHEN and CDR2 SYDVKM come from the germline V gene. The ends were cut back, 7 bases at V and 0 bases at J, with 10 bases in the middle. This CDR3 contains 14 residues. CDR3 in amino acids: CASNLQDSYNEQFF. For the CDR3, the DNA is TGTGCCAGCAACCTACAGGACTCCTACAATGAGCAGTTCTTC.

The chain recombines TRBV4-1 with TRBJ2-6, with D perhaps matching TRBD1 or TRBD2 (6 bases each). V was pared by 0 bases and J by 2 bases, with 8 bases between. Germline CDR1 reads MGHRA; CDR2 reads YSYEKL. The CDR3 has 16 residues. The CDR3 bases are TGCGCCAGCAGCCAAGATAGGGGGGCTGGGGCCAACGTCCTGACTTTC. Its protein product is CASSQDRGAGANVLTF.

This chain connects TRBV19 to TRBJ1-2, with TRBD1 matching 8 bases. Germline lookup yields CDR1 LNHDA and CDR2 SQIVND (reference sequence). The ends lost 4 bases at V and 3 bases at J; junction bases unmatched: 7. CDR3 size: 15 residues. The CDR3 DNA follows: TGTGCCAGTAGTAACCCGGACAGGGTTTACTATGGCTACACCTTC. It translates to CASSNPDRVYYGYTF.

V gene TRBV7-9 combines with J gene TRBJ2-3; 7 positions match TRBD2. The CDR3 spans 14 residues. The V gene end was trimmed by 11 bases and the J gene end by 1 base; junction bases not matched to a gene: 9. Germline lookup yields CDR1 SEHNR and CDR2 FQNEAQ (reference sequence). DNA of the CDR3: TGTGCCGTTCGGGAGGCGGGGGGCACAGATACGCAGTATTTT. Its protein is CAVREAGGTDTQYF.

The chain couples TRBV5-1 to TRBJ2-1; 12 bases agree with TRBD2. The trim removed 2 bases at V and 9 bases at J, leaving 12 bases unmatched. Germline CDR1 and CDR2: SGHRS and YFSETQ. The CDR3 consists of 17 residues. CDR3 nucleotide sequence: TGCGCCAGCAGCTTCGGTCTAGCGGGAGGGCCCTCGGGTGAGCAGTTCTTC. It specifies CASSFGLAGGPSGEQFF.

J is TRBJ2-7 and V is TRBV5-1, with a weak D call TRBD2 (6 bases). The V end was cut by 4 bases, the J end by 6 bases, with 11 bases between. The CDR3 is 12 residues long. Germline CDR1 is SGHRS and CDR2 is YFSETQ. The chain's CDR3 is CASSRGALEQYF. Here the CDR3 DNA reads TGCGCCAGCAGCCGCGGGGCCCTCGAGCAGTACTTC.

V usage is TRBV2 and J usage is TRBJ1-2, with D hard to call. The ends were cut back, 2 bases at V and 6 bases at J, with 10 bases in the middle. This CDR3 has 13 residues. Per germline, CDR1 SNHLY and CDR2 FYNNEI. DNA of the CDR3: TGTGCCAGCAGTGAACGGGTTTTCGATGGCTACACCTTC. Amino acids: CASSERVFDGYTF.

In nucleotides, the CDR3 is TGTGCCAGCAGTTTAGACTTGTACAATGAGCAGTTCTTC. Its protein product is CASSLDLYNEQFF. The chain carries TRBV27 and TRBJ2-1; D gene ambiguous. The germline V and J ends were trimmed by 2 bases and 4 bases, with 6 bases remaining between them. The CDR3 extends over 13 amino acids. Germline-derived CDR1 and CDR2 are MNHEY and SMNVEV (reference sequence).

The sample holds one count of this clone. The chain uses TRBV10-3 and TRBJ2-3, with 9 bases matching TRBD2. Germline V CDR1 and CDR2: ENHRY, SYGVKD. The CDR3 contains 15 residues. V lost 3 bases, J lost 5 bases, and 6 bases stayed unmatched. CDR3 DNA sequence: TGTGCCATCAGTGAAGGTTCACTAGCGGGAGATACGCAGTATTTT. It specifies CAISEGSLAGDTQYF.

J is TRBJ2-4 and V is TRBV15, with TRBD2 matching 9 bases. The CDR3 has 13 residues. V lost 8 bases and J lost 5; bases outside the gene matches: 4. Looked up from germline, CDR1 is LNHNV and CDR2 is YYDKDF (reference sequence). CDR3 protein: CATLAGAQNIQYF. The DNA of the CDR3 is TGTGCCACCTTAGCGGGGGCCCAAAACATTCAGTACTTC.

This clone was seen more than once but under ten times. V is TRBV29-1 and J is TRBJ1-1, with D maybe TRBD1 (6 bases). Trimming shortened V by 7 bases and J by 1 base, and 7 bases separated the two germline ends. Germline values: CDR1 SQVTM, CDR2 ANQGSEA. The CDR3 extends over 11 amino acids. CDR3 region: CSGTANTEAFF. The CDR3 DNA reads TGCAGCGGGACAGCGAACACTGAAGCTTTCTTT.

V usage is TRBV28 and J usage is TRBJ2-3; TRBD2 agrees at 7 bases. The CDR3 loop spans 19 amino acids. J was trimmed by 6 bases and V by 3 bases; bases with no gene match: 21. Germline values: CDR1 MDHEN, CDR2 SYDVKM. CDR3 bases: TGTGCCAGCAGTTTTTTTGCAGGCGGGGGACCCCAGGCGGGTGATACGCAGTATTTT. This gives the protein CASSFFAGGGPQAGDTQYF.

This rearrangement joins TRBV15 to TRBJ2-2; D possibly corresponds to TRBD2 (6 bases). Germline V gene sequence: CDR1 LNHNV, CDR2 YYDKDF (reference sequence). Trimming cost V 6 bases and J 0 bases, with 8 bases left between them. This CDR3 is 14 amino acids long. The CDR3, as DNA: TGTGCCACCAGGGGGGGAACGAACACCGGGGAGCTGTTTTTT. Residues: CATRGGTNTGELFF.

The chain employs TRBV5-5 and TRBJ2-3; D is ambiguous. Trimming took off 0 bases at V and 1 base at J, with 9 bases between the two ends. Per the germline V gene, CDR1 is SGHKS and CDR2 is YYEKEE (reference sequence). This CDR3 has 15 amino acids. The CDR3 nucleotides are TGTGCCAGCAGCTTGGTCGGTGTGGGCACAGATACGCAGTATTTT. This gives the protein CASSLVGVGTDTQYF.